These T cell receptor beta chains were read from a single sample in a study of vaccination effects on CD4 cells after COVID-19. Antigens of these TCRs are unknown. Produced via immunoSEQ multiplex PCR; TCRdb's table is partial and in-frame only. Of more than 60,000 clones listed, under 85% are singletons. The material sequenced was CD4+ T cells from PBMCs cultured without peptide, taken before COVID-19 vaccination. All receptors come from a human donor who had a prior SARS-CoV-2 infection. Both conserved end residues are part of each CDR3. D genes are given only for firm matches. Expanded clones are given a class, and other clones once, few, many or no size at all.

>few|TRBD2|TRBV7-9|TRBJ2-2
TGTGCCAGCAGCTTTTCCACCGAAGCGGGGGAGAACACCGGGGAGCTGTTTTTT
CASSFSTEAGENTGELFF
>.|.|TRBV7-2|TRBJ2-7
TGTGCCAGCAGCTTATGGACCCTTTACGAGCAGTACTTC
CASSLWTLYEQYF
>.|TRBD2|TRBV5-6|TRBJ2-1
TGTGCCAGCAGGCCCCGACCGGGGCTGACTAGCGGTTCCTACAATGAGCAGTTCTTC
CASRPRPGLTSGSYNEQFF
>.|TRBD1|TRBV9|TRBJ1-2
TGTGCCAGCAGCCCCCGGACAGGGAGTTTTAACTATGGCTACACCTTC
CASSPRTGSFNYGYTF
>.|.|TRBV5-1|TRBJ2-3
TGCGCCAGCTCCCTGGCGGGGGCGGGCACAGATACGCAGTATTTT
CASSLAGAGTDTQYF
>.|.|TRBV5-1|TRBJ1-1
TGCGCCAGCAACAGTCCCGAACAGGGTTCAACTGAAGCTTTCTTT
CASNSPEQGSTEAFF
>.|TRBD2|TRBV5-6|TRBJ2-5
TGTGCCAGCAGCCTGAGACTAGCGGGAGGGGAGACCCAGTACTTC
CASSLRLAGGETQYF
>.|TRBD1|TRBV5-1|TRBJ2-1
TGCGCCAGCAGCCCCCGGGACAGGGGTTCAGGTGAGCAGTTCTTC
CASSPRDRGSGEQFF
>few|TRBD2|TRBV9|TRBJ2-2
TGTGCCAGCAGCGTAGTGAGCGGGGGTTCCACCGGGGAGCTGTTTTTT
CASSVVSGGSTGELFF
>.|.|TRBV6-6|TRBJ2-5
TGTGCCAGCAGTTACTCGAGAGGGGGGGGAGAGACCCAGTACTTC
CASSYSRGGGETQYF
>once|.|TRBV30|TRBJ1-5
TGTGCCTGGAGTGACCCAGGGGATAGCAATCAGCCCCAGCATTTT
CAWSDPGDSNQPQHF
>.|TRBD2|TRBV4-3|TRBJ2-5
TGCGCCAGCAGCCAAGGGATAGCGGGAGGCCGGGAGACCCAGTACTTC
CASSQGIAGGRETQYF
>.|.|TRBV5-1|TRBJ2-6
TGCGCCAGCAGCTTGGGAACAGGGAGAGCTGGGGCCAACGTCCTGACTTTC
CASSLGTGRAGANVLTF
>.|.|TRBV5-1|TRBJ1-3
TGCGCCAGCCGACTTTCTACGACGGCCTCTGGAAACACCATATATTTT
CASRLSTTASGNTIYF
>.|TRBD2|TRBV4-1|TRBJ2-1
TGCGCCAGCAGCCAAGATCGTTCTATAGGACTAGATTGGGTCGGGGTACGCAATGAGCAGTTCTTC
CASSQDRSIGLDWVGVRNEQFF
>.|.|TRBV3-1/TRBV3-2|TRBJ1-2
TGTGCCAGCAGCCAATTTGTCAGCCCACGTAGTGGCTACACCTTC
CASSQFVSPRSGYTF
>few|TRBD2|TRBV6-6|TRBJ2-3
TGTGCCAGCAGGTCGTCGCTAGCGGGAGCCACAGATACGCAGTATTTT
CASRSSLAGATDTQYF
>.|.|TRBV4-2|TRBJ2-7
TGTGCCAGCAGCCATGGGGGTCCCGGACTGCGGGAGCAGTACTTC
CASSHGGPGLREQYF
>.|TRBD1|TRBV5-5|TRBJ1-2
TGTGCCAGCAGCTCGGGCCTAATGACAGGGAACTATGGCTACACCTTC
CASSSGLMTGNYGYTF
>.|.|TRBV11-3|TRBJ2-7
TGTGCCAGCAGCCCGGATGGCTACGAGCAGTACTTC
CASSPDGYEQYF
>.|.|TRBV25-1|TRBJ2-5
TGTGCCAGCAGTGAATTGTCGGGGCGGGGCGGTACTCAAGAGACCCAGTACTTC
CASSELSGRGGTQETQYF
>.|.|TRBV18|TRBJ2-5
TGTGCCAGCTCACCACCGTCGGTTCAAGAGACCCAGTACTTC
CASSPPSVQETQYF
>.|.|TRBV4-2|TRBJ2-5
TGTGCCAGCAGCCATATATCGGATCCAGAGACCCAGTACTTC
CASSHISDPETQYF
>.|.|TRBV28|TRBJ2-7
TGTGCCAGCAGCCCCCGGGGAGCGGGCGCCTACGAGCAGTACTTC
CASSPRGAGAYEQYF
>once|.|TRBV24-1|TRBJ2-3
TGTGCCACCAGTGACTCCACAGGGTCTAGCACAGATACGCAGTATTTT
CATSDSTGSSTDTQYF
>.|.|TRBV12-5|TRBJ1-3
TGTGCTAGTGGTACCCCGGAGAGAAACACCATATATTTT
CASGTPERNTIYF
>few|.|TRBV5-4|TRBJ2-2
TGTGCCCACGGACCGGGAAGGGCCGGGGAGCTGTTTTTT
CAHGPGRAGELFF
>once|TRBD1|TRBV7-8|TRBJ1-6
TGTGCCAGCAGCCGGGACAGGGACGACTCACCCCTCCACTTT
CASSRDRDDSPLHF
>few|TRBD1|TRBV6-5|TRBJ1-1
TGTGCCAGCCAGGGACAGGGATTCATGAACACTGAAGCTTTCTTT
CASQGQGFMNTEAFF